This T cell receptor beta chain was profiled in a study of T cell responses to AZD1222 COVID-19 vaccine. The study's findings and limits: Spike-specific TCR breadth and depth went up after people got two AZD1222 doses. Reports indicate that nearly half of spike-specific TCRs are directed at unmutated variant regions. No day 14 peak samples; only post-peak repertoires were characterized. There were mostly white British donors and more females than males, and clonal diversity was possibly underestimated.

The data were produced by immunoSEQ multiplex PCR, yet TCRdb's version contains in-frame clones alone and is incomplete. Of roughly 80,000 clones detected, under 95% appear once; the ten largest clones hold less than 5.5%. Turning to this clone: Its cognate antigen is unknown. Other DNA sequences within the sample encode an identical CDR3.

This CDR3 is 14 amino acids long. Germline values: CDR1 SQVTM, CDR2 ANQGSEA. The germline V and J ends were trimmed by 2 bases and 1 base, with 8 bases remaining between them. The chain employs TRBV29-1 and TRBJ2-2, with D unclear. This receptor was taken from an adult in good health. This specimen consisted of peripheral blood, obtained on day 0 of MenACWY control vaccination. The CDR3 sequence is CSVEKQLNTGELFF. The CDR3 bases are TGCAGCGTTGAAAAACAACTGAACACCGGGGAGCTGTTTTTT.